These T cell receptor beta chains were read from a single sample in a study of Graves' ophthalmopathy and Graves' hyperthyroidism. TCRdb recomputed calls from the multiplex PCR reads with MiXCR, one row per CDR3 protein. Here the sample spans roughly 420,000 distinct CDR3 sequences, over 20% being singletons. Sequencing was carried out using peripheral blood. The receptors were gathered from a woman younger than 35 with stable Graves' hyperthyroidism. Both conserved end residues are part of each CDR3. The D gene is left open where the match is weak. Part of the rows lack a size; the others show once, few, many or a class for expanded clones.

abundance	v_gene	d_gene	j_gene	CDR3nt	CDR3aa
few	TRBV5-1	NA	TRBJ2-2	TGCGCCAGCAGCCAAGACAGTCCCGGGGAGCTGTTTTTT	CASSQDSPGELFF
many	TRBV11-2	TRBD2	TRBJ2-7	TGTGCCAGCAGCGGAGCGGGAGTCTACGAGCAGTACTTC	CASSGAGVYEQYF
many	TRBV5-6	NA	TRBJ2-5	TGTGCCAGCCTCGGGGACCAAGAGACCCAGTACTTC	CASLGDQETQYF
many	TRBV27	NA	TRBJ2-7	TGTGCCAGCAGGGAAACTAGGACAGCCTACGAGCAGTACTTC	CASRETRTAYEQYF
NA	TRBV12-3/TRBV12-4	TRBD1	TRBJ1-5	TGTGCCAGCAGGATCGGACAGGGAAACAATCAGCCCCAGCATTTT	CASRIGQGNNQPQHF
few	TRBV18	NA	TRBJ1-2	TGTGCCAGCTCACCACCGGCGGCCCGGGTGGGGAACTTCTATGGCTACACCTTC	CASSPPAARVGNFYGYTF
many	TRBV2	TRBD1	TRBJ1-1	TGTGCCAGCAACCGTCCGCCAGGGACAGGGCGCATGAACACTGAAGCTTTCTTT	CASNRPPGTGRMNTEAFF
many	TRBV18	NA	TRBJ1-2	TGTGCCAGCTCACCCGCTCCGGGGGCGCGGAATGGCTACACCTTC	CASSPAPGARNGYTF
once	TRBV7-2	TRBD2	TRBJ2-5	TGTGCCATTCTCCCGGGACTAGCGGGGTCCGGGACCCAGTACTTC	CAILPGLAGSGTQYF
many	TRBV6-1	NA	TRBJ1-5	TGTGCCAGCAGTGAATCTCAGCCCCAGCATTTT	CASSESQPQHF
many	TRBV30	NA	TRBJ2-2	TGTGCCTGGACCCTTAGGACCCCCGGGGAGCTGTTTTTT	CAWTLRTPGELFF
many	TRBV15	NA	TRBJ1-3	TGTGCCACCAGCAGAGATGAGGGGTGGAAGAACACCATATATTTT	CATSRDEGWKNTIYF
many	TRBV6-1	NA	TRBJ1-1	TGTGCCAGCAGACTACTAAGGACGGCGGGGGACACTGAAGCTTTCTTT	CASRLLRTAGDTEAFF
once	TRBV6-5	NA	TRBJ2-2	TGTGCCAGCAGTTACTTCCAGGGAAGCACCGGGGAGCTGTTTTTT	CASSYFQGSTGELFF
many	TRBV5-1	NA	TRBJ2-2	TGCGCCAGCAGTGCCAGGGAAATGGACGGGGAGCTGTTTTTT	CASSAREMDGELFF
many	TRBV2	NA	TRBJ2-2	TGTGCCAGCAGTGAATTTTACAGGGCCAGGGACACCGGGGAGCTGTTTTTT	CASSEFYRARDTGELFF
many	TRBV10-2	NA	TRBJ1-2	TGCGCCAGCAGTGAGTCAGGGTACTCTGGCTACACCTTC	CASSESGYSGYTF
many	TRBV7-2	TRBD2	TRBJ2-7	TGTGCCAGCAGCTTGTATGGGACTAGCGGGGGTAACGAGCAGTACTTC	CASSLYGTSGGNEQYF
many	TRBV20-1	NA	TRBJ2-5	TGCAGTGCTGGGGGTGCGAGCGGCCGGAGGACCCAGTACTTC	CSAGGASGRRTQYF
once	TRBV6-1	TRBD1	TRBJ2-2	TGTGCCAGCAGCCCAAGGGGGCAGGCATTCACCGGGGAGCTGTTTTTT	CASSPRGQAFTGELFF
many	TRBV12-3/TRBV12-4	NA	TRBJ2-5	TGTGCCAGCAGTTTGGGTTTCGCCCCCCAAGAGACCCAGTACTTC	CASSLGFAPQETQYF
many	TRBV29-1	NA	TRBJ2-7	TGCAGCGTTGAAGATCGTGTGAAGGAGGGGAGGTTAAGATACGAGCAGTACTTC	CSVEDRVKEGRLRYEQYF
NA	TRBV12-3/TRBV12-4	TRBD2	TRBJ2-2	TGTGCCAGCAGAAAGGATCTAGCGGGAGCCGGGGAGCTGTTTTTT	CASRKDLAGAGELFF
many	TRBV7-2	NA	TRBJ2-5	TGTGCCAGCAGCTTAGGCGGAGTAGAGACCCAGTACTTC	CASSLGGVETQYF
NA	TRBV2	TRBD2	TRBJ2-7	TGTGCCAGCAGTGATCTAGCGGCCTACGAGCAGTACTTC	CASSDLAAYEQYF
many	TRBV20-1	NA	TRBJ1-1	TGCAGTGCTAGAGATCTCGTGAATACTGAAGCTTTCTTT	CSARDLVNTEAFF
many	TRBV5-1	TRBD1	TRBJ1-1	TGCGCCAGCAGCTTGAACGCAGGGGGCTGGACTGAAGCTTTCTTT	CASSLNAGGWTEAFF
few	TRBV11-2	NA	TRBJ2-7	TGTGCCAGCAGCGCCCACGGGACCCGATTTTTCTACGAGCAGTACTTC	CASSAHGTRFFYEQYF
many	TRBV20-1	NA	TRBJ2-7	TGCAGTGCTAGGCCCTGGGGAACCCTCTACGAGCAGTACTTC	CSARPWGTLYEQYF
many	TRBV7-9	NA	TRBJ2-7	TGTGCCAGCAGCTTACTACAGGACTCCTACGAGCAGTACTTC	CASSLLQDSYEQYF
many	TRBV19	NA	TRBJ2-7	TGTGCCAGTAGTCAGGGGACTGGGGCCTCCTACGAGCAGTACTTC	CASSQGTGASYEQYF
many	TRBV2	NA	TRBJ1-1	TGTGCCACCCCCCGGGAAGGGGAAGAATCGAACACTGAAGCTTTCTTT	CATPREGEESNTEAFF
few	TRBV3-1	NA	TRBJ1-5	TGTGCCAGCAGCCCGTCCGTACAGGCGGCTCAGCCCCAGCATTTT	CASSPSVQAAQPQHF
few	TRBV7-8	NA	TRBJ2-7	TGTGCCAGCAGCGAGGGAAGGGGCGGCAGCAAAGCCTACGAGCAGTACTTC	CASSEGRGGSKAYEQYF
many	TRBV28	TRBD2	TRBJ2-7	TGTGCCAGCAGCACGACTAGCATCCGCTCCTACGAGCAGTACTTC	CASSTTSIRSYEQYF
many	TRBV30	NA	TRBJ1-2	TGTGCCTGGAGTCGGACGACAGACGGTGGCTACACCTTC	CAWSRTTDGGYTF
NA	TRBV6-5	NA	TRBJ1-1	TGTGCCAGCAGTTACGGGGGGGCAGACACTGAAGCTTTCTTT	CASSYGGADTEAFF
many	TRBV7-9	NA	TRBJ2-7	TGTGCCAGCAGCCGGACAGCCTACGAGCAGTACTTC	CASSRTAYEQYF
NA	TRBV6-2/TRBV6-3	NA	TRBJ2-2	TGTGCCAGCAACCCAGGGGAAACGAACACCGGGGAGCTGTTTTTT	CASNPGETNTGELFF
many	TRBV15	NA	TRBJ1-1	TGTGCCACCAGCAGAGGCGAGGTTGAAGCTTTCTTT	CATSRGEVEAFF
many	TRBV6-1	TRBD2	TRBJ2-7	TGTGCCAGCAGGTGGACTAGCGGGGGGCCCTACGAGCAGTACTTC	CASRWTSGGPYEQYF
many	TRBV12-5	TRBD1	TRBJ1-2	TGTGCTAGTGGTTTGGCCCAGGGACAGGGTTTCGTCTACACCTTC	CASGLAQGQGFVYTF
many	TRBV28	NA	TRBJ1-1	TGTGCCAGCAGTTCAGGGCCTGGGAGATGGGCTTTCTTT	CASSSGPGRWAFF
few	TRBV20-1	NA	TRBJ1-2	TGCAGTGCTGTCAGCTATGGCTACACCTTC	CSAVSYGYTF
many	TRBV11-2	NA	TRBJ1-2	TGTGCCAGCAGCTCTTCCGGGACTGCTCGCTTC	CASSSSGTARF
many	TRBV7-2	NA	TRBJ2-7	TGTGCCAGCAGCGCTGGGGGGGGGCGGTACGAGCAGTACTTC	CASSAGGGRYEQYF
many	TRBV7-6	NA	TRBJ1-1	TGTGCCAGCAGCACCAGACCTCAACATGAAGCTTTCTTT	CASSTRPQHEAFF
many	TRBV11-3	NA	TRBJ1-5	TGTGCCAGCAGCTTAGATCAGGGTGGCAATCAGCCCCAGCATTTT	CASSLDQGGNQPQHF
many	TRBV27	TRBD1	TRBJ1-2	TGTGCCACGAGGACAGGGGGGAACTATGGCTACACCTTC	CATRTGGNYGYTF
few	TRBV12-3/TRBV12-4	NA	TRBJ1-2	TGTGCCAGCAGCCCTTTCCGACAGCTTTATGGCTACACCTTC	CASSPFRQLYGYTF
many	TRBV2	NA	TRBJ1-1	TGTGCCAGCAAGCCAGGGTTGAACACTGAAGCTTTCTTT	CASKPGLNTEAFF
NA	TRBV6-5	NA	TRBJ1-6	TGTGCCAGCAGTTACGGAGGCGGAGGGTCTGGCCCCCTCCACTTT	CASSYGGGGSGPLHF
many	TRBV7-8	NA	TRBJ2-5	TGTGCCAGCATCCGAGGCCGGGACCGACAAGAGACCCAGTACTTC	CASIRGRDRQETQYF
NA	TRBV5-1	TRBD1	TRBJ2-5	TGCGCCAGCAGCTTACAGAGAACAGGGGGCAAAGAGACCCAGTACTTC	CASSLQRTGGKETQYF
many	TRBV20-1	TRBD1	TRBJ1-1	TGCAGTGCTCCCAGGGGGGACACTGAAGCTTTCTTT	CSAPRGDTEAFF
many	TRBV15	NA	TRBJ1-3	TGTGCCACCAGCAGAGGTGGCGTTCCCTCTGGAAACACCATATATTTT	CATSRGGVPSGNTIYF
many	TRBV7-2	NA	TRBJ1-6	TGTGCCAGCAGCTTAGACAGGAATTCACCCCTCCACTTT	CASSLDRNSPLHF